This T cell receptor beta chain derives from a study of cytomegalovirus exposure and HLA in healthy donors. Note on this clone: What it recognizes is unknown.

Both 60 Vbeta primers and 13 Jbeta primers went into the PCR. TCRdb's copy holds only in-frame clones and misses some; the assay was immunoSEQ multiplex PCR. The repertoire table contains roughly 64,000 clones. Study findings and constraints: Data from an earlier analysis indicated that most TCR beta V segments were productive either about 87% or about 30% of the time. Relative to the approximately 660-donor mean, N-insertions were reportedly fewer in an Asian-associated ancestry cluster in a later analysis. The classifier reportedly diagnosed cytomegalovirus status with high specificity and sensitivity.

The CDR3 extends over 11 amino acids. Looked up from germline, CDR1 is GTSNPN and CDR2 is SVGIG (reference sequence). Between the trimmed V and J ends, which lost 6 bases and 3 bases, there was a span of 9 bases. The specimen was PBMCs. The rearrangement links TRBV30 to TRBJ2-7; D remains unclear. This TCR was sampled from a woman younger than 35 in good health and CMV-seronegative. The CDR3 DNA sequence: TGTGCCTGCGCTGGCGGCTACGAGCAGTACTTC. Encoded protein: CACAGGYEQYF.